The sequence of this T cell receptor beta chain was determined in a study of PD-L1 blockade in urothelial cancer. Study-level information: Male sex and bladder-origin urothelial cancer were recorded for about 85% of the roughly 30 patients.

Time point described: pretreatment peripheral blood. This table comes from immunoSEQ multiplex PCR, and its TCRdb copy is limited to in-frame clones, with some not included. The sample has 95,000 to 100,000 clones; around 86% are singletons. The source was PBMCs, collected around atezolizumab (anti-PD-L1) treatment. This receptor was identified in a man aged 60 to 69 with urothelial cancer.

The CDR3 coding sequence is TGTGCCAGCTCACCCAGACAAGGCTACGAGCAGTACTTC. Its translation is CASSPRQGYEQYF. J is TRBJ2-7 and V is TRBV18, with D unclear. The CDR3 spans 13 residues. Trimming removed 3 bases from V and 3 bases from J, with 9 bases in between. Germline assignment: CDR1 KGHSH and CDR2 LQKENI.